The rows below give T cell receptor beta chains drawn from one sample of a study of T cells in Graves' hyperthyroidism and ophthalmopathy. Each CDR3 protein is one row after TCRdb ran MiXCR on the multiplex PCR reads. The data show hundreds of thousands of distinct CDR3 sequences, with around 18% seen just once and approximately 40% held by the top ten. Sequencing was done on a sample of blood. All receptors derive from a man aged 35 to 55 with Graves' hyperthyroidism. The CDR3 runs from the conserved cysteine through the conserved F or W. Fields, in order: clone size, D gene, V gene, J gene, CDR3 DNA, CDR3 protein. The D gene is left open where the match is weak. A row's size may be missing; if present it is once, few, many or a size class.

abundance: many
d_gene: .
v_gene: TRBV7-2
j_gene: TRBJ2-7
CDR3nt: TGTGCCAGCAGCCACGTAGTAGACTCCTACGAGCAGTACTTC
CDR3aa: CASSHVVDSYEQYF

abundance: many
d_gene: .
v_gene: TRBV7-8
j_gene: TRBJ1-6
CDR3nt: TGTGCCAGCAGCTTAGTATCGGTAGAGTTGGATTCACCCCTCCACTTT
CDR3aa: CASSLVSVELDSPLHF

abundance: many
d_gene: TRBD1
v_gene: TRBV28
j_gene: TRBJ2-7
CDR3nt: TGTGCCAGCAGACGCACGGGACAGCAGAGCTCCTACGAGCAGTACTTC
CDR3aa: CASRRTGQQSSYEQYF

abundance: many
d_gene: .
v_gene: TRBV20-1
j_gene: TRBJ1-3
CDR3nt: TGCAGTGCTAGAGATCGAAGAGCTGGAAACACCATATATTTT
CDR3aa: CSARDRRAGNTIYF

abundance: many
d_gene: TRBD1
v_gene: TRBV2
j_gene: TRBJ2-1
CDR3nt: TGTGCCAGCACTGGACAGGGGATGGATGAGCAGTTCTTC
CDR3aa: CASTGQGMDEQFF

abundance: .
d_gene: TRBD2
v_gene: TRBV6-1
j_gene: TRBJ2-7
CDR3nt: TGTGCCAGCAGGCTAGCTAGCGGGGGCTACGAGCAGTACTTC
CDR3aa: CASRLASGGYEQYF

abundance: few
d_gene: .
v_gene: TRBV7-3
j_gene: TRBJ2-2
CDR3nt: TGTGCCAGCAGCCTAAGGGGACCCGGGGAGCTGTTTTTT
CDR3aa: CASSLRGPGELFF

abundance: many
d_gene: TRBD1
v_gene: TRBV11-2
j_gene: TRBJ2-7
CDR3nt: TGTGCCAGCAGCTCGGGACAGCCCTACGAGCAGTACTTC
CDR3aa: CASSSGQPYEQYF

abundance: few
d_gene: .
v_gene: TRBV5-1
j_gene: TRBJ1-2
CDR3nt: TGCGCCAGCAGCTTGTCCGGGGGTCAAAACTATGGCTACACCTTC
CDR3aa: CASSLSGGQNYGYTF

abundance: .
d_gene: .
v_gene: TRBV12-3/TRBV12-4
j_gene: TRBJ1-2
CDR3nt: TGTGCCAGCAGTTTTGGCAGGGAAGGCGATGGCTACACCTTC
CDR3aa: CASSFGREGDGYTF

abundance: many
d_gene: .
v_gene: TRBV14
j_gene: TRBJ2-3
CDR3nt: TGTGCCAGCAGCAAACAAGGGCAGGGTTTCACAGATACGCAGTATTTT
CDR3aa: CASSKQGQGFTDTQYF

abundance: .
d_gene: .
v_gene: TRBV6-5
j_gene: TRBJ2-7
CDR3nt: TGTGCCAGCAGTTCGACAGCTTGGAACGAGCAGTACTTC
CDR3aa: CASSSTAWNEQYF

abundance: many
d_gene: .
v_gene: TRBV7-3
j_gene: TRBJ1-1
CDR3nt: TGTGCCAGCAGCTTAATTTGGGGGACTGAAGCTTTCTTT
CDR3aa: CASSLIWGTEAFF

abundance: many
d_gene: .
v_gene: TRBV28
j_gene: TRBJ2-3
CDR3nt: TGTGCCAGCAGTCTAACACCGAGAGAACGCACAGATACGCAGTATTTT
CDR3aa: CASSLTPRERTDTQYF

abundance: many
d_gene: .
v_gene: TRBV5-1
j_gene: TRBJ2-2
CDR3nt: TGCGCCAGCAGCGCGACAGCGAACACCGGGGAGCTGTTTTTT
CDR3aa: CASSATANTGELFF

abundance: .
d_gene: TRBD2
v_gene: TRBV7-2
j_gene: TRBJ2-1
CDR3nt: TGTGCCAGCAGCTTAGGTATAGCGGGGGGGCCCCGCTCCTACAATGAGCAGTTCTTC
CDR3aa: CASSLGIAGGPRSYNEQFF

abundance: .
d_gene: .
v_gene: TRBV12-3/TRBV12-4
j_gene: TRBJ1-2
CDR3nt: TGTGCCAGCAGTTTAGGGGGCAGCCTATATGGCTACACCTTC
CDR3aa: CASSLGGSLYGYTF

abundance: many
d_gene: .
v_gene: TRBV7-2
j_gene: TRBJ2-3
CDR3nt: TGTGCCAGCAGCCTGGGAACTTCCGATACAGATACGCAGTATTTT
CDR3aa: CASSLGTSDTDTQYF

abundance: .
d_gene: .
v_gene: TRBV27
j_gene: TRBJ2-1
CDR3nt: TGTGCCAGCAGTTGGAGCGGGCACTCCTACAATGAGCAGTTCTTC
CDR3aa: CASSWSGHSYNEQFF

abundance: .
d_gene: TRBD2
v_gene: TRBV7-9
j_gene: TRBJ2-1
CDR3nt: TGTGCCAGCAGCACTAGGACTAGCGGGAATATCAATGAGCAGTTCTTC
CDR3aa: CASSTRTSGNINEQFF

abundance: few
d_gene: .
v_gene: TRBV9
j_gene: TRBJ2-1
CDR3nt: TGTGCCAGCAGCGTCGCCCAACCCTGGAGGAGTACCTACAATGAGCAGTTCTTC
CDR3aa: CASSVAQPWRSTYNEQFF

abundance: few
d_gene: .
v_gene: TRBV9
j_gene: TRBJ2-3
CDR3nt: TGTGCCAGCAGCGTAGGAGGGGGGGAGGGCACAGATACGCAGTATTTT
CDR3aa: CASSVGGGEGTDTQYF

abundance: many
d_gene: TRBD1
v_gene: TRBV5-1
j_gene: TRBJ2-1
CDR3nt: TGCGCCAGCAGCCCCGAGGGGGCGACAGGGGGCCTCTACAATGAGCAGTTCTTC
CDR3aa: CASSPEGATGGLYNEQFF

abundance: many
d_gene: .
v_gene: TRBV5-1
j_gene: TRBJ1-1
CDR3nt: TGCGCCAGCAGCCCCACGACAGACCGGAACACTGAAGCTTTCTTT
CDR3aa: CASSPTTDRNTEAFF

abundance: many
d_gene: .
v_gene: TRBV27
j_gene: TRBJ2-3
CDR3nt: TGTGCCAGCAGTAATAGGGTAAACCAGTATTTT
CDR3aa: CASSNRVNQYF

abundance: many
d_gene: .
v_gene: TRBV7-2
j_gene: TRBJ1-2
CDR3nt: TGTGCCAGCACTTGGGCGGGCGAAGGCTACACCTTC
CDR3aa: CASTWAGEGYTF

abundance: .
d_gene: .
v_gene: TRBV5-4
j_gene: TRBJ2-1
CDR3nt: TGTGCCAGCAGCAACCAGGTTGGGGAGCAGTTCTTC
CDR3aa: CASSNQVGEQFF

abundance: many
d_gene: .
v_gene: TRBV3-1
j_gene: TRBJ2-7
CDR3nt: TGTGCCAGCAGCCAAGCCGACTACGAGCAGTACTTC
CDR3aa: CASSQADYEQYF

abundance: .
d_gene: .
v_gene: TRBV11-2
j_gene: TRBJ1-4
CDR3nt: TGTGCCAGCACCGTGGGCAGGACCGCGCTTAAACTGTTTTTT
CDR3aa: CASTVGRTALKLFF

abundance: .
d_gene: .
v_gene: TRBV28
j_gene: TRBJ2-7
CDR3nt: TGTGCCAGCAGTTTAACGGACGGAAGCTCCTACGAGCAGTACTTC
CDR3aa: CASSLTDGSSYEQYF

abundance: .
d_gene: .
v_gene: TRBV28
j_gene: TRBJ2-3
CDR3nt: TGTGCCACACGGTCGGGGTTTGATACGCAGTATTTT
CDR3aa: CATRSGFDTQYF

abundance: few
d_gene: .
v_gene: TRBV4-2
j_gene: TRBJ1-5
CDR3nt: TGTGCCAGCAGCCAAGAGGCAGGGAGCAATCAGCCCCAGCATTTT
CDR3aa: CASSQEAGSNQPQHF

abundance: many
d_gene: .
v_gene: TRBV20-1
j_gene: TRBJ2-4
CDR3nt: TGCAGTGCAACCTCCAGGGAACAAGCCAAAAACATTCAGTACTTC
CDR3aa: CSATSREQAKNIQYF

abundance: few
d_gene: .
v_gene: TRBV6-2/TRBV6-3
j_gene: TRBJ2-3
CDR3nt: TGTGCCAGCAGTAGGACAGCGATCACAGATACGCAGTATTTT
CDR3aa: CASSRTAITDTQYF

abundance: many
d_gene: .
v_gene: TRBV25-1
j_gene: TRBJ2-1
CDR3nt: TGTGCCAGCAGTGATAGCGGCGGGGTCAATGAGCAGTTCTTC
CDR3aa: CASSDSGGVNEQFF

abundance: .
d_gene: TRBD1
v_gene: TRBV5-4
j_gene: TRBJ1-3
CDR3nt: TGTGCCAGCAGCCCGGGACAGGGAGACGGAAACACCATATATTTT
CDR3aa: CASSPGQGDGNTIYF

abundance: many
d_gene: .
v_gene: TRBV7-2
j_gene: TRBJ2-6
CDR3nt: TGTGCCAGCAGCCCTAGGAGCAGCCATTCTGGGGCCAACGTCCTGACTTTC
CDR3aa: CASSPRSSHSGANVLTF

abundance: .
d_gene: TRBD2
v_gene: TRBV11-2
j_gene: TRBJ2-2
CDR3nt: TGTGCCAGCAGCTTGGGACTAGCGGGGTACACCGGGGAGCTGTTTTTT
CDR3aa: CASSLGLAGYTGELFF

abundance: few
d_gene: .
v_gene: TRBV29-1
j_gene: TRBJ2-2
CDR3nt: TGCAGCGTTGAAGAAGGGGCGGGGGAGCTGTTTTTT
CDR3aa: CSVEEGAGELFF

abundance: many
d_gene: .
v_gene: TRBV28
j_gene: TRBJ1-2
CDR3nt: TGTGCCAGCAGTTTAACGGGACCTAACTATGGCTACACCTTC
CDR3aa: CASSLTGPNYGYTF

abundance: .
d_gene: TRBD2
v_gene: TRBV5-4
j_gene: TRBJ2-7
CDR3nt: TGTGCCAGCAGCCAAACTAGCGGGGGGGCGCGGGAGCAGTACTTC
CDR3aa: CASSQTSGGAREQYF